This is a list of T cell receptor beta chains from one sample in a study of shared T cell receptors in the human thymus. Generated by immunoSEQ multiplex PCR, the TCRdb table keeps only in-frame clones and is missing some. This repertoire shows hundreds of thousands of clones, 85% to 90% found once; its top ten account for over 0.008%. The same data also contributed to another study, on human thymus T cells.

Material: thymocytes. These receptors came from a boy younger than two with a congenital heart defect. The CDR3 runs from the conserved cysteine through the conserved F or W. Each record gives: D gene, clone size, V gene, J gene, CDR3 DNA, CDR3 protein. A D gene is named only where the DNA matches it firmly. Some rows have no size entry. The others give once, few or many, or a class for an expanded clone.

D gene: NA
clone size: NA
V gene: TRBV27
J gene: TRBJ2-7
CDR3 DNA: TGTGCCAGCAGCCCCCCATGGTTCGGGGACTGTCTATACGAGCAGTACTTC
CDR3 protein: CASSPPWFGDCLYEQYF

D gene: NA
clone size: NA
V gene: TRBV10-3
J gene: TRBJ1-5
CDR3 DNA: TGTGCCTCCAAGGAGGGCAGCAATCAGCCCCAGCATTTT
CDR3 protein: CASKEGSNQPQHF

D gene: TRBD1
clone size: NA
V gene: TRBV14
J gene: TRBJ2-6
CDR3 DNA: TGTGCCAGCAGCCCACGATCCGGGGACAGGCCTCCCTCTGGGGCCAACGTCCTGACTTTC
CDR3 protein: CASSPRSGDRPPSGANVLTF

D gene: TRBD2
clone size: NA
V gene: TRBV27
J gene: TRBJ2-7
CDR3 DNA: TGTGCCAGCACCGACACGGTGTGGACTAGCTTTCACGAGCAGTACTTC
CDR3 protein: CASTDTVWTSFHEQYF

D gene: TRBD1
clone size: NA
V gene: TRBV12-5
J gene: TRBJ1-1
CDR3 DNA: TGTGCTAGTGGTCCTTGGGACAGGGGGCTGAACACTGAAGCTTTCTTT
CDR3 protein: CASGPWDRGLNTEAFF

D gene: NA
clone size: NA
V gene: TRBV19
J gene: TRBJ2-7
CDR3 DNA: TGTGCCAGCCTGCCGGGGTCCGGGAGTGAGGTCCACGAGCAGTACTTC
CDR3 protein: CASLPGSGSEVHEQYF

D gene: TRBD1
clone size: NA
V gene: TRBV6-5
J gene: TRBJ2-1
CDR3 DNA: TGTGCCAGCAGTTATACAGGGGGCGCCAGGGATGAGCAGTTCTTC
CDR3 protein: CASSYTGGARDEQFF

D gene: NA
clone size: NA
V gene: TRBV7-9
J gene: TRBJ1-5
CDR3 DNA: TGTGCCAGCAGCCCAAGACTGAGCAATCAGCCCCAGCATTTT
CDR3 protein: CASSPRLSNQPQHF

D gene: TRBD2
clone size: NA
V gene: TRBV15
J gene: TRBJ2-7
CDR3 DNA: TGTGCCACCAGCAGCCGTCGGTCGGCGGGAGAAGGCGAGCAGTACTTC
CDR3 protein: CATSSRRSAGEGEQYF

D gene: NA
clone size: NA
V gene: TRBV20-1
J gene: TRBJ2-4
CDR3 DNA: TGCAGTGCTCAACGGGACTTCTTTCCGTACTTC
CDR3 protein: CSAQRDFFPYF

D gene: NA
clone size: NA
V gene: TRBV6-5
J gene: TRBJ2-2
CDR3 DNA: TGTGCCAGCAGCCCCCATGTTAGCGGGGAGCTGTTTTTT
CDR3 protein: CASSPHVSGELFF

D gene: TRBD1
clone size: NA
V gene: TRBV7-9
J gene: TRBJ1-3
CDR3 DNA: TGTGCCAGCAGCTTAGGTGGGACAGCAGCTGGAAACACCATATATTTT
CDR3 protein: CASSLGGTAAGNTIYF

D gene: NA
clone size: NA
V gene: TRBV19
J gene: TRBJ1-5
CDR3 DNA: TGTGCCAGTAGCCCCGCGGGAGAAGGGGGCAATCAGCCCCAGCATTTT
CDR3 protein: CASSPAGEGGNQPQHF

D gene: TRBD2
clone size: NA
V gene: TRBV4-1
J gene: TRBJ2-3
CDR3 DNA: TGCGCCAGCAGCCAAGAGCGCAGCGGGAGAGGCACAGATACGCAGTATTTT
CDR3 protein: CASSQERSGRGTDTQYF

D gene: TRBD2
clone size: NA
V gene: TRBV19
J gene: TRBJ2-1
CDR3 DNA: TGTGCCAGTAGTATGGGACTAGCGGGAGGTGAGCAGTTCTTC
CDR3 protein: CASSMGLAGGEQFF

D gene: NA
clone size: once
V gene: TRBV7-9
J gene: TRBJ2-2
CDR3 DNA: TGTGCCAGCAGCTTCGAAGGGAGTGTGTCCGGGGAGCTGTTTTTT
CDR3 protein: CASSFEGSVSGELFF

D gene: TRBD1
clone size: NA
V gene: TRBV12-5
J gene: TRBJ1-4
CDR3 DNA: TGTGCTAGTGACGGGGGACAGAGGAGTGAAAAACTGTTTTTT
CDR3 protein: CASDGGQRSEKLFF

D gene: NA
clone size: NA
V gene: TRBV27
J gene: TRBJ1-5
CDR3 DNA: TGTGCGAGCCGCGTGACAGATGATCAGCCCCAGCATTTT
CDR3 protein: CASRVTDDQPQHF

D gene: NA
clone size: NA
V gene: TRBV28
J gene: TRBJ2-5
CDR3 DNA: TGTGCCAGCGTACCAAGGCTCGACTCCCTTGATTCGGAGACCCAGTACTTC
CDR3 protein: CASVPRLDSLDSETQYF

D gene: TRBD2
clone size: NA
V gene: TRBV7-2
J gene: TRBJ2-1
CDR3 DNA: TGTGCCAGCAGCTTAGAAGGGGCTAGCGGCAACAATGAGCAGTTCTTC
CDR3 protein: CASSLEGASGNNEQFF

D gene: NA
clone size: NA
V gene: TRBV25-1
J gene: TRBJ2-2
CDR3 DNA: TGTGCCAGCACAGCGGATACGAACACCGGGGAGCTGTTTTTT
CDR3 protein: CASTADTNTGELFF

D gene: NA
clone size: NA
V gene: TRBV10-1
J gene: TRBJ2-1
CDR3 DNA: TGCGCCCTAAGGAGTAGATGCAATGAGCAGTTCTTC
CDR3 protein: CALRSRCNEQFF

D gene: TRBD1
clone size: NA
V gene: TRBV6-6
J gene: TRBJ1-2
CDR3 DNA: TGTGCCAGCGGGACAGCCAGGGGAAATGGCTACACCTTC
CDR3 protein: CASGTARGNGYTF

D gene: NA
clone size: NA
V gene: TRBV25-1
J gene: TRBJ1-6
CDR3 DNA: TGTGCCAGCACTTCACCAGGGCTCAATTCACCCCTCCACTTT
CDR3 protein: CASTSPGLNSPLHF

D gene: TRBD2
clone size: NA
V gene: TRBV6-1
J gene: TRBJ2-1
CDR3 DNA: TGTGCCAGCAGTGAGGGCCGGGAGGGCCGCTACAATGAGCAGTTCTTC
CDR3 protein: CASSEGREGRYNEQFF

D gene: TRBD2
clone size: few
V gene: TRBV25-1
J gene: TRBJ2-7
CDR3 DNA: TGTGCCAGCAGTCGTTCACTAGCGGCCTACGAGCAGTACTTC
CDR3 protein: CASSRSLAAYEQYF

D gene: TRBD1
clone size: NA
V gene: TRBV10-3
J gene: TRBJ2-7
CDR3 DNA: TGTGCCATCAGTGGAGAGGGGGCTCCTAAGATCTCCTACGAGCAGTACTTC
CDR3 protein: CAISGEGAPKISYEQYF

D gene: TRBD1
clone size: few
V gene: TRBV27
J gene: TRBJ1-5
CDR3 DNA: TGTGCCAGCAGTCCAACCGACAGGGAAAATCAGCCCCAGCATTTT
CDR3 protein: CASSPTDRENQPQHF

D gene: NA
clone size: NA
V gene: TRBV4-2
J gene: TRBJ2-7
CDR3 DNA: TGTGCCAGCAGCCAATGGGGGCTCGGCGAGCAGTACTTC
CDR3 protein: CASSQWGLGEQYF

D gene: TRBD2
clone size: NA
V gene: TRBV4-3
J gene: TRBJ2-2
CDR3 DNA: TGCGCCAGCAGCCCTACTAGCGGGGAGGGGTCACTGTTTTTT
CDR3 protein: CASSPTSGEGSLFF

D gene: NA
clone size: NA
V gene: TRBV4-3
J gene: TRBJ1-2
CDR3 DNA: TGCGCCAGCAGCAATACAGGAGTTCTCTATGGCTACACCTTC
CDR3 protein: CASSNTGVLYGYTF

D gene: TRBD1
clone size: NA
V gene: TRBV30
J gene: TRBJ1-1
CDR3 DNA: TGTGCCGGGACCCAACAGGGGTCGAACACTGAAGCTTTCTTT
CDR3 protein: CAGTQQGSNTEAFF

D gene: NA
clone size: NA
V gene: TRBV4-1
J gene: TRBJ1-2
CDR3 DNA: TGCGCCAGCAGCCAGAGGCTGCTCTATGGCTACACCTTC
CDR3 protein: CASSQRLLYGYTF

D gene: NA
clone size: NA
V gene: TRBV11-3
J gene: TRBJ2-4
CDR3 DNA: TGTGCCAGCAGCTTAGGCGGATTAGCCAAAAACATTCAGTACTTC
CDR3 protein: CASSLGGLAKNIQYF

D gene: TRBD2
clone size: NA
V gene: TRBV4-1
J gene: TRBJ2-1
CDR3 DNA: TGCGCCAGCAGCCTACTAGCGGGTGGGTCCTACAATGAGCAGTTCTTC
CDR3 protein: CASSLLAGGSYNEQFF

D gene: TRBD2
clone size: NA
V gene: TRBV11-3
J gene: TRBJ2-1
CDR3 DNA: TGTGCCAGCAGCCGACAGAGGGGTTTGGGCGGGAGAAATCTCTACAATGAGCAGTTCTTC
CDR3 protein: CASSRQRGLGGRNLYNEQFF

D gene: TRBD2
clone size: NA
V gene: TRBV4-3
J gene: TRBJ2-1
CDR3 DNA: TGCGCCAGCAGCCAAGGACTAGCGGGCAACCCCTCCTACAATGAGCAGTTCTTC
CDR3 protein: CASSQGLAGNPSYNEQFF